The 31 T cell receptor beta chains presented below share a single source sample, sequenced in a study of cytomegalovirus exposure and HLA in healthy donors. Researchers ran the PCR with 60 Vbeta and 13 Jbeta primers. Sequenced by immunoSEQ multiplex PCR; TCRdb stores in-frame clones only, minus some. The data show around 63,000 clones, with roughly 80% seen just once and just under 3% held by the top ten. The specimen sequenced was PBMCs. The receptor source for this set is a woman between 25 and 40 years old in good health and CMV-seronegative.

The chain employs TRBV6-5 and TRBJ1-6; 10 bases agree with TRBD1. The germline gives CDR1 MNHEY, CDR2 SVGAGI. CDR3 size: 16 residues. J lost 4 bases, V lost 2 bases, and 2 bases had no gene match. CDR3 DNA sequence: TGTGCCAGCAGTTACGGACAGGGGGGATATAATTCACCCCTCCACTTT. Translating it yields CASSYGQGGYNSPLHF.

This clone appeared once. The chain joins TRBV7-2 to TRBJ2-7; D might be TRBD1 (5 bases). CDR1 SGHTA and CDR2 FQGNSA come from the germline V gene. V was cut by 5 bases and J by 1 base, with 12 bases left in between. This CDR3 spans 14 amino acids. This CDR3 is CASSEDSISYEQYF. CDR3 nucleotide sequence: TGTGCCAGCAGCGAAGACAGCATTTCCTACGAGCAGTACTTC.

The chain employs TRBV6-5 and TRBJ2-4, with D possibly matching TRBD1 (5 bases). Trimming stripped 2 bases from V and 8 bases from J, with 13 bases between. The CDR3 is 14 residues long. Germline values: CDR1 MNHEY, CDR2 SVGAGI. Written as DNA, the CDR3 is TGTGCCAGCAGTTACGGGCAGGGTGGGGACATTCAGTACTTC. Protein: CASSYGQGGDIQYF.

The rearrangement links TRBV10-3 to TRBJ1-4; D is possibly TRBD1 (6 bases). The CDR3 is 15 residues long. V was shortened by 3 bases and J by 0 bases, with 8 bases between the two germline ends. Germline V lookup: CDR1 ENHRY, CDR2 SYGVKD. CDR3 coding DNA: TGTGCCATCAGTGAAAACAGGGCAACTAATGAAAAACTGTTTTTT. It encodes CAISENRATNEKLFF.

The CDR3 sequence is CASSLSGTFSNEQYV. CDR3 DNA sequence: TGTGCCAGCAGCTTGTCGGGGACATTCTCCAACGAGCAGTACGTC. The chain joins TRBV5-6 to TRBJ2-7, with D perhaps TRBD1 (6 bases). There are 15 residues in the CDR3. Germline values: CDR1 SGHDT, CDR2 YYEEEE.

The chain employs TRBV7-9 and TRBJ1-1; D is undetermined. Germline V gene data show CDR1 as SEHNR and CDR2 as FQNEAQ (reference sequence). The germline V and J ends were trimmed by 3 bases and 4 bases, with 6 bases remaining between them. The CDR3 consists of 12 residues. The CDR3 nucleotides are TGTGCCAGCAGCTTTGGGAGCACTGAAGCTTTCTTT. This translates into CASSFGSTEAFF.

The V gene is TRBV11-3, the J gene TRBJ1-4; a weak D match, TRBD1 (6 bases). Germline V gives CDR1 SGHNT, CDR2 YENEEA. Trimming removed 3 bases from V and 10 bases from J, with 12 bases in between. There are 13 residues in the CDR3. This CDR3 reads CASSFSGEGKLFF. CDR3 nucleotide sequence: TGTGCCAGCAGCTTCTCAGGGGAGGGAAAACTGTTTTTT.

V and J are TRBV4-3 and TRBJ2-5, with 7 bases that match TRBD2. Germline loops: CDR1 LGHNA, CDR2 YSLEER. V dropped 4 bases and J dropped 3; count of bases not matched to a gene: 2. There are 13 residues in the CDR3. Here the CDR3 DNA reads TGCGCCAGCAGCCCCACTAGCGAAGAGACCCAGTACTTC. Translating gives CASSPTSEETQYF.

As DNA, the CDR3 is TGCGCCAGCAGCTTTACTAGCGGGAACAATGAGCAGTTCTTC. It specifies CASSFTSGNNEQFF. The V call is TRBV5-1, the J call TRBJ2-1; TRBD2 agrees at 10 bases. The CDR3 runs 14 residues. Germline CDR1 and CDR2: SGHRS and YFSETQ. Unmatched junction bases numbered 1, after V lost 2 bases and J lost 5 bases.

The V gene is TRBV11-2, the J gene TRBJ1-1; D ambiguous. V was shortened by 1 base and J by 2 bases, with 5 bases between the two germline ends. This CDR3 is built from 13 residues. Germline V gene lookup returns CDR1 SGHAT and CDR2 FQNNGV. This CDR3 is CASSLVLNTEAFF. CDR3 DNA: TGTGCCAGCAGCTTAGTTCTAAACACTGAAGCTTTCTTT.

The chain links TRBV7-6 to TRBJ2-6; D ambiguous. The CDR3 extends over 15 amino acids. V gave up 5 bases and J gave up 0 bases, with 8 bases separating them. The V gene's germline CDR1 is SGHVS and CDR2 FNYEAQ. The CDR3 loop is CASSRDISGANVLTF. CDR3 in DNA: TGTGCCAGCAGCCGTGACATCTCTGGGGCCAACGTCCTGACTTTC.

CDR3 region: CASSETPSSGNTIYF. CDR3 DNA: TGTGCCAGCAGCGAGACACCGAGCTCTGGAAACACCATATATTTT. This sequence joins TRBV9 and TRBJ1-3; D uncertain. V was cut by 3 bases and J by 0 bases, with 10 bases left in between. From germline, CDR1 is SGDLS and CDR2 YYNGEE. This CDR3 spans 15 amino acids.

The V and J genes are TRBV11-2 and TRBJ1-1; possible D gene TRBD1, 5 bases. Germline CDR1 SGHAT, CDR2 FQNNGV. Trimming shortened V by 1 base and J by 0 bases, and 9 bases separated the two germline ends. The CDR3 totals 15 residues. The CDR3 DNA sequence: TGTGCCAGCAGCTTAGTAGGGGCCATGAACACTGAAGCTTTCTTT. Translating gives CASSLVGAMNTEAFF.

This chain joins TRBV29-1 and TRBJ2-1; TRBD2 aligns across 13 bases. Germline CDR1 and CDR2: SQVTM and ANQGSEA. The CDR3 runs to 14 residues. The junction had 4 bases not matched to a gene; V was cut back by 4 bases and J by 7 bases. CDR3 residues: CSVAGTSGVNEQFF. The CDR3 bases are TGCAGCGTTGCCGGGACTAGCGGGGTGAATGAGCAGTTCTTC.

The chain couples TRBV5-1 to TRBJ1-2; no clear D. Looked up from germline, CDR1 is SGHRS and CDR2 is YFSETQ. The CDR3 is 14 residues long. Deletions cut 1 base from V and 6 bases from J, with 13 bases between. The CDR3 spells CASSLNSPRDGYTF. CDR3 coding DNA: TGCGCCAGCAGCTTGAATAGTCCTCGGGATGGCTACACCTTC.

This sequence joins TRBV5-6 and TRBJ1-6, with D possibly being TRBD1 (6 bases). CDR1 SGHDT and CDR2 YYEEEE come from the germline V gene. CDR3 length: 16 residues. With 2 bases removed from V and 0 bases from J, the gap between germline ends came to 9 bases. Written as DNA, the CDR3 is TGTGCCAGCAGCTTTCGACAGGCCTCCTATAATTCACCCCTCCACTTT. This encodes CASSFRQASYNSPLHF.

The chain combines TRBV4-1 with TRBJ2-4, with D perhaps TRBD2 (5 bases). This CDR3 contains 17 residues. Trimming took off 3 bases at V and 4 bases at J, with 19 bases between the two ends. CDR1 MGHRA and CDR2 YSYEKL come from the germline V gene. The CDR3 nucleotides read TGCGCCAGCAGCCAGTTGGACTCCGGAGCCTTTAAAAACATTCAGTACTTC. Its protein product is CASSQLDSGAFKNIQYF.

The J gene is TRBJ2-1, the V gene TRBV9; possibly TRBD1 for D (5 bases). The ends were cut back, 0 bases at V and 1 base at J, with 11 bases in the middle. Germline lookup yields CDR1 SGDLS and CDR2 YYNGEE. The CDR3 is 16 residues long. The CDR3 is CASSVGEGASYNEQFF. The CDR3 DNA is TGTGCCAGCAGCGTAGGGGAAGGGGCGTCCTACAATGAGCAGTTCTTC.

The CDR3 loop is CASSLTGKNEAFF. CDR3 sequence (DNA): TGTGCCAGCAGTCTCACAGGGAAAAATGAAGCTTTCTTT. This rearrangement joins TRBV6-5 to TRBJ1-1; D may be TRBD1 (6 bases). CDR1 and CDR2 (germline): MNHEY, SVGAGI. The CDR3 runs to 13 residues. Trimming cost V 5 bases and J 7 bases, with 14 bases left between them.

The chain carries TRBV10-2 and TRBJ2-1, with 10 bases matching TRBD1. The CDR3 consists of 14 residues. CDR1 and CDR2 (germline): WSHSY, SAAADI. The V gene end was trimmed by 6 bases and the J gene end by 9 bases; junction bases not matched to a gene: 8. This CDR3 reads CASSPMDRGIEQFF. CDR3 bases: TGCGCCAGCAGCCCGATGGACAGGGGGATTGAGCAGTTCTTC.

The J gene is TRBJ2-4, the V gene TRBV19, with a possible D match to TRBD2 (6 bases). Germline CDR1 reads LNHDA; CDR2 reads SQIVND (reference sequence). Trimming pared 7 bases from V and 1 base from J, leaving 26 bases between. The CDR3 consists of 19 residues. In DNA, the CDR3 is TGTGCCAGTAATGGTGGGGGGACTGGGGTCAAAGGTGCCAAAAACATTCAGTACTTC. The encoded protein is CASNGGGTGVKGAKNIQYF.

The chain uses TRBV2 and TRBJ1-1, with a weak D call TRBD1 (6 bases). V shed 4 bases and J shed 4 bases, with 10 bases lying between them. Germline V gene lookup returns CDR1 SNHLY and CDR2 FYNNEI. The length of the CDR3 is 13 residues. The CDR3, as DNA: TGTGCCAGCAGTGTTCGAGGGGGCACTGAAGCTTTCTTT. The encoded protein is CASSVRGGTEAFF.

The chain employs TRBV11-3 and TRBJ1-5; D not certain. This CDR3 contains 13 residues. The V and J ends lost 6 bases and 4 bases respectively, with 10 bases between them. The V gene's germline CDR1 is SGHNT and CDR2 YENEEA. In DNA, the CDR3 is TGTGCCAGCAGTCTTACAGCAAATCAGCCCCAGCATTTT. Its translation: CASSLTANQPQHF.

The chain carries TRBV5-1 and TRBJ2-7; TRBD2 is a possible D gene (5 bases). CDR1 is SGHRS, CDR2 YFSETQ, per germline. V was pared by 2 bases and J by 5 bases, with 8 bases between. This CDR3 contains 12 residues. This CDR3 reads CASSLTRNEQYF. CDR3 DNA: TGCGCCAGCAGCTTAACTAGAAACGAGCAGTACTTC.

CDR3 sequence reads: CASRASGANVLTF. The CDR3 DNA follows: TGTGCCAGCAGGGCCTCTGGGGCCAACGTCCTGACTTTC. The V and J genes are TRBV27 and TRBJ2-6; unclear D gene. The CDR3 contains 13 residues. The germline gives CDR1 MNHEY, CDR2 SMNVEV (reference sequence). The V and J ends lost 6 bases and 0 bases respectively, with 3 bases between them.

This chain uses TRBV5-1 with TRBJ2-1, with D possibly TRBD2 on 6 matching bases. V shed 4 bases and J shed 6 bases, with 14 bases lying between them. Germline lookup yields CDR1 SGHRS and CDR2 YFSETQ. This CDR3 is 14 amino acids long. The CDR3 sequence: CASSPGLEGNEQFF. CDR3 in DNA: TGCGCCAGCAGCCCCGGGCTGGAGGGCAATGAGCAGTTCTTC.

The chain uses TRBV6-5 and TRBJ1-2; 7 bases match TRBD1. Germline CDR1 MNHEY, CDR2 SVGAGI. V dropped 0 bases and J dropped 4; count of bases not matched to a gene: 5. This CDR3 has 15 residues. The CDR3 coding sequence is TGTGCCAGCAGTTACTCCTCGGGACAGATCTATGGCTACACCTTC. This encodes CASSYSSGQIYGYTF.

The chain employs TRBV7-9 and TRBJ1-2; D is ambiguous. The germline V and J ends were trimmed by 7 bases and 4 bases, with 13 bases remaining between them. The CDR3 is made up of 13 amino acids. Germline V CDR1 and CDR2: SEHNR, FQNEAQ (reference sequence). CDR3 in amino acids: CASNFESSYGYTF. CDR3 DNA sequence: TGTGCCAGCAACTTCGAAAGTAGCTATGGCTACACCTTC.

This chain uses TRBV18 with TRBJ1-1; 7 bases agree with TRBD1. Germline V lookup: CDR1 KGHSH, CDR2 LQKENI. This CDR3 has 14 residues. V dropped 4 bases and J dropped 5; count of bases not matched to a gene: 7. The CDR3 DNA reads as TGTGCCAGCTCACTTAACAGGGGCGAGACTGAAGCTTTCTTT. Encoded protein: CASSLNRGETEAFF.

This clone has a single count. This chain joins TRBV6-1 and TRBJ1-2; D gene ambiguous. CDR1 and CDR2 (germline): MNHNS, SASEGT. The CDR3 is 19 amino acids. The V gene lost 2 bases and the J gene lost 5 bases, with 27 bases spanning the gap. DNA for the CDR3: TGTGCCAGCAGTGAACTAGGAAGCTTGTGGAAGCACTACGTTTATGGCTACACCTTC. Its protein is CASSELGSLWKHYVYGYTF.

Written as DNA, the CDR3 is TGTGCCAGTAGTAGGTCTAGCGGCGAATCAGATACGCAGTATTTT. Its protein product is CASSRSSGESDTQYF. The rearrangement links TRBV19 to TRBJ2-3, with TRBD2 matching over 7 bases. This CDR3 is built from 15 residues. With 4 bases clipped from V and 4 bases from J, the junction kept 8 bases outside the gene matches. Germline V CDR1 and CDR2: LNHDA, SQIVND (reference sequence).